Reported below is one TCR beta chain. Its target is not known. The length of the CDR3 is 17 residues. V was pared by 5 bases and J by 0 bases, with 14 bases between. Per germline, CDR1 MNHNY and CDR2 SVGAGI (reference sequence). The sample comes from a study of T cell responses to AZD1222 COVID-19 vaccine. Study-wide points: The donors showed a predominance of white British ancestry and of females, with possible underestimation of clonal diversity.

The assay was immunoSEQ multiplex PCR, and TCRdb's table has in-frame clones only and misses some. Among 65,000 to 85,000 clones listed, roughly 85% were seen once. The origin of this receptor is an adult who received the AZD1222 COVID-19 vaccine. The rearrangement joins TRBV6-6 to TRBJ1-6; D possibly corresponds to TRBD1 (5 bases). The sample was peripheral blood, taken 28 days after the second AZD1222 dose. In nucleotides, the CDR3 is TGTGCCAGCAGTCCAGAACAGGCGAGCTCCTATAATTCACCCCTCCACTTT. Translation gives CASSPEQASSYNSPLHF.